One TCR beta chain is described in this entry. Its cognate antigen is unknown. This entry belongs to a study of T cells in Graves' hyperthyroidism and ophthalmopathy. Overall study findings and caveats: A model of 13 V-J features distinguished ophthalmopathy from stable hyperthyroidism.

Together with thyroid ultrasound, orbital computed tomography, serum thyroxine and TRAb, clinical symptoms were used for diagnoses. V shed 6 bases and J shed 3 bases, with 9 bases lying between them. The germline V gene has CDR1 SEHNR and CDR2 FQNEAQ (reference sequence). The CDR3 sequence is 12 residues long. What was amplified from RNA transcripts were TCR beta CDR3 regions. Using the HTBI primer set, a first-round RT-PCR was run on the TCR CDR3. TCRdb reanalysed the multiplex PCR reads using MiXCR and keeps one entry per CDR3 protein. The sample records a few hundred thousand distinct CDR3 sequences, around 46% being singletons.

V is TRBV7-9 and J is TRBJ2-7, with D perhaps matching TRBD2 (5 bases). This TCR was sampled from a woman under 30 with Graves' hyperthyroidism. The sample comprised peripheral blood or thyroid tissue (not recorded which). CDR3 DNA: TGTGCCAGCAGGCCGAGGGACTACGAGCAGTACTTC. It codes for CASRPRDYEQYF.